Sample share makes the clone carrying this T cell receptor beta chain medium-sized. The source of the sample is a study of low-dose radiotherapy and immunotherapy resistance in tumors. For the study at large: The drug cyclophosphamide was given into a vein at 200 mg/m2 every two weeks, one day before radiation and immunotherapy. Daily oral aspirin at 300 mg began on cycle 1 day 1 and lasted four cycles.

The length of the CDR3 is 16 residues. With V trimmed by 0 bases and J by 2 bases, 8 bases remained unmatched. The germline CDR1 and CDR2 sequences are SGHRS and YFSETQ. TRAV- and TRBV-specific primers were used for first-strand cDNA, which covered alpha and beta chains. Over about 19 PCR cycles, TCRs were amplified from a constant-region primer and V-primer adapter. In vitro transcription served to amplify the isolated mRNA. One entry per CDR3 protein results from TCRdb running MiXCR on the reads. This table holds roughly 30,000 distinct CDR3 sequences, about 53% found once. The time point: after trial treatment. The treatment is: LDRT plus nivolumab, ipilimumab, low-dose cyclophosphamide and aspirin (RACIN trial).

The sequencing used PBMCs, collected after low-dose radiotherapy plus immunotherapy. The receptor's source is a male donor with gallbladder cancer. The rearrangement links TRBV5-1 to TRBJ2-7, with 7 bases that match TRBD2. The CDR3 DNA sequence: TGCGCCAGCAGCTTGGCCTCCAGCGGGGCGACCTACGAGCAGTACTTC. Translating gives CASSLASSGATYEQYF.